The rows below give T cell receptor beta chains drawn from one sample of a study of blood T cell repertoires in COVID-19. Measured with immunoSEQ multiplex PCR; TCRdb has only the in-frame clones, and not every one. The table lists about 110,000 clones, around four fifths of them singletons. Sequenced input: peripheral blood. The receptors stem from a woman aged 55-75 years with acute or convalescent COVID-19. Both conserved end residues are part of each CDR3. The D gene is left open where the match is weak. Not all rows give a size; the values are once, few, many and, for expanded clones, a class.

-	TRBJ1-1	14	TRBD1	TRBV3-1/TRBV3-2	CASSHHTGEVEAFF	TGTGCCAGCAGCCATCATACAGGGGAGGTTGAAGCTTTCTTT
-	TRBJ2-1	11	-	TRBV19	CAAGGYNEQFF	TGTGCCGCCGGGGGTTACAATGAGCAGTTCTTC
-	TRBJ1-2	14	-	TRBV7-9	CASSLGQVGYGYTF	TGTGCCAGCAGCTTGGGGCAGGTGGGCTATGGCTACACCTTC
-	TRBJ2-1	16	TRBD2	TRBV6-1	CASSEVSLAGRDEQFF	TGTGCCAGCAGTGAAGTCAGTCTAGCGGGACGTGATGAGCAGTTCTTC
-	TRBJ2-2	15	TRBD1	TRBV4-1	CASSRGQANTGELFF	TGCGCCAGCAGCCGGGGACAGGCGAACACCGGGGAGCTGTTTTTT
-	TRBJ2-7	15	TRBD1	TRBV9	CASSPRQGSSYEQYF	TGTGCCAGCAGCCCCCGACAGGGCTCCTCCTACGAGCAGTACTTC
-	TRBJ2-3	12	-	TRBV11-3	CASSLGPDTQYF	TGTGCCAGCAGCTTAGGGCCAGATACGCAGTATTTT
-	TRBJ2-5	13	TRBD2	TRBV7-2	CASTQGGRETQYF	TGTGCCAGCACTCAGGGAGGGAGAGAGACCCAGTACTTC
-	TRBJ2-5	12	-	TRBV6-2/TRBV6-3	CASSYLQETQYF	TGTGCCAGCAGTTACCTCCAAGAGACCCAGTACTTC
-	TRBJ2-7	14	-	TRBV3-1/TRBV3-2	CASKIRQNSYEQYF	TGTGCCAGCAAAATAAGACAGAACTCCTACGAGCAGTACTTC
-	TRBJ1-5	13	-	TRBV18	CASSPGIDQPQHF	TGTGCCAGCTCACCCGGGATCGATCAGCCCCAGCATTTT
-	TRBJ2-3	17	TRBD2	TRBV4-1	CASSQVSSGASTDTQYF	TGCGCCAGCAGCCAAGTTTCCAGCGGGGCCAGCACAGATACGCAGTATTTT
-	TRBJ1-2	13	-	TRBV25-1	CASRDGGRGGYTF	TGTGCCAGCAGAGACGGGGGAAGAGGGGGCTACACCTTC
many	TRBJ2-1	15	-	TRBV11-2	CASSLAGVSGNEQFF	TGTGCCAGCAGCTTAGCGGGAGTATCAGGAAATGAGCAGTTCTTC
-	TRBJ2-4	13	TRBD1	TRBV19	CASNRDRENIQYF	TGTGCCAGTAACCGGGACAGAGAAAACATTCAGTACTTC
-	TRBJ2-7	11	-	TRBV20-1	CSADNSYEQYF	TGCAGTGCCGACAACTCCTACGAGCAGTACTTC